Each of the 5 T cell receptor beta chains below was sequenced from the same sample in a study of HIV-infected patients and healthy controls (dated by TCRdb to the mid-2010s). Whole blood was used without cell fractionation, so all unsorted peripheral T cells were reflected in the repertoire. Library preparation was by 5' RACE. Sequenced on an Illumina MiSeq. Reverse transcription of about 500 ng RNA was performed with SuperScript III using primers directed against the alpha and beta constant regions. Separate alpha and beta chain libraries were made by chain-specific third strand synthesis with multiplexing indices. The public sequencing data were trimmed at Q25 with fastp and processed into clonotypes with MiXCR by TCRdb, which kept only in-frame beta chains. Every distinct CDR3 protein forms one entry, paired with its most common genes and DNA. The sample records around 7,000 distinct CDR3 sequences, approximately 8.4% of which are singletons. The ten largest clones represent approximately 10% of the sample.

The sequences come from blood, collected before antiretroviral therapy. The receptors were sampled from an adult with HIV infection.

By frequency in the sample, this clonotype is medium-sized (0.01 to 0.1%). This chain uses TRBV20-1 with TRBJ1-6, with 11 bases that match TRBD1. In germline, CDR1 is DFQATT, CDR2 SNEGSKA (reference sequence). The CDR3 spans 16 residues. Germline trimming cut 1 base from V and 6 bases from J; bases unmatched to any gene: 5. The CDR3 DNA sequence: TGCAGTGCTAGAGCAGAGGACAGGGGGCTTAATTCACCCCTCCACTTT. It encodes CSARAEDRGLNSPLHF.

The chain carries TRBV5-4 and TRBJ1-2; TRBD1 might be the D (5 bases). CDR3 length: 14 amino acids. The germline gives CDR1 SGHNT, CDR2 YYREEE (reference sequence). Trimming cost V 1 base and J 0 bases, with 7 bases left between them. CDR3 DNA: TGTGCCAGCAGCTTGTTGGGGCCTAACTATGGCTACACCTTC. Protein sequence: CASSLLGPNYGYTF.

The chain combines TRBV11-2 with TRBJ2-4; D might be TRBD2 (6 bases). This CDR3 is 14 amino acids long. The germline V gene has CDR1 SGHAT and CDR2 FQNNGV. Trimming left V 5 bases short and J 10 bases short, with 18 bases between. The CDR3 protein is CASSPGWGVEIQYF. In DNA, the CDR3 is TGTGCCAGCAGCCCGGGTTGGGGGGTCGAGATTCAGTACTTC.

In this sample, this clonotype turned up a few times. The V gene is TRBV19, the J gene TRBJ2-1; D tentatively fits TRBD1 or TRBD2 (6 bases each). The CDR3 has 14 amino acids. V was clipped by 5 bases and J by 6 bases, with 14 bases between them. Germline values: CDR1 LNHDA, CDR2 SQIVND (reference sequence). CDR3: CASSFSGAVNEQFF. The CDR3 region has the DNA TGTGCCAGTAGTTTCTCGGGGGCTGTCAATGAGCAGTTCTTC.

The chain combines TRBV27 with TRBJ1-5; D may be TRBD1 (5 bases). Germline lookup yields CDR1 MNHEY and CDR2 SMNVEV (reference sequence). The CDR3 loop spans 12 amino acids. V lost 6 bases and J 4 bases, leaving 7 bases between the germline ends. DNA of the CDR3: TGTGCCAGCAGGCGGGGGAATCAGCCCCAGCATTTT. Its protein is CASRRGNQPQHF.